The rows below give T cell receptor beta chains drawn from one sample of a study of vaccination effects on CD4 cells after COVID-19. This table comes from immunoSEQ multiplex PCR, and its TCRdb copy is limited to in-frame clones, with some not included. The sample holds about 39,000 clones, around two thirds seen once. For these TCRs, the target antigens are not known. The source was CD4+ T cells from PBMCs cultured without peptide, collected after COVID-19 vaccination. The source of these receptors is a human donor who received a COVID-19 vaccine. Both conserved end residues are part of each CDR3. D genes are given only for firm matches. Not all rows give a size; the values are once, few, many and, for expanded clones, a class.

TRBD1	TRBV3-1/TRBV3-2	.	TRBJ1-1	TGTGCCAGCAGCCCAGGGGGGACAGGGATTATTGGCACTGAAGCTTTCTTT	CASSPGGTGIIGTEAFF
.	TRBV5-1	.	TRBJ1-1	TGCGCCAGCAGCTTCGGACAGTTGAACACTGAAGCTTTCTTT	CASSFGQLNTEAFF
.	TRBV12-3/TRBV12-4	.	TRBJ2-7	TGTGCCAGCAGTCTCCGCAGGGCTGGCGAGCAGTACTTC	CASSLRRAGEQYF
.	TRBV7-9	few	TRBJ1-3	TGTGCCAGCAGCTTCTCAGGGGCACGAAACACCATATATTTT	CASSFSGARNTIYF
.	TRBV11-3	.	TRBJ2-3	TGTGCCAGCAGCTTAGGGAGCAGCACAGATACGCAGTATTTT	CASSLGSSTDTQYF
TRBD1	TRBV2	.	TRBJ1-3	TGTGCCAGCAGTCCGGACAGGGGTACTGGAAACACCATATATTTT	CASSPDRGTGNTIYF
TRBD2	TRBV19	few	TRBJ2-1	TGTGCCAGTAGTAAGGGGACTAGCGCGAGTGAGCAGTTCTTC	CASSKGTSASEQFF
.	TRBV19	.	TRBJ1-6	TGTGCCAGTAGTATAGGGCGGCAGATTAATTCACCCCTCCACTTT	CASSIGRQINSPLHF
.	TRBV28	.	TRBJ1-2	TGTGCCAGCAGTTTTACAGGGACCAACTATGGCTACACCTTC	CASSFTGTNYGYTF
.	TRBV2	.	TRBJ1-2	TGTGCCAGCAGCGAGGCCCCGAACTATGGCTACACCTTC	CASSEAPNYGYTF
TRBD1	TRBV3-1/TRBV3-2	.	TRBJ2-7	TGTGCCAGCAGCCAGAGGACAGGGATCTACGAGCAGTACTTC	CASSQRTGIYEQYF
.	TRBV15	.	TRBJ1-6	TGTGCCACCAGCCGTCCGGAGGATAATTCACCCCTCCACTTT	CATSRPEDNSPLHF
TRBD1	TRBV5-1	few	TRBJ2-2	TGCGCCAGCAGCCTCCAGGACAGGCCGGACGGGGAGCTGTTTTTT	CASSLQDRPDGELFF
TRBD1	TRBV14	.	TRBJ1-1	TGTGCCAGCAGCCAAATCTCGGGACAGGGTTTCATGGTAAAGACTGAAGCTTTCTTT	CASSQISGQGFMVKTEAFF
.	TRBV4-1	.	TRBJ2-1	TGCGCCAGCAGCCTCAGGACTGGCTCCAATGAGCAGTTCTTC	CASSLRTGSNEQFF
TRBD2	TRBV5-4	.	TRBJ2-3	TGTGCCAGCAGCTTATCGGGACTAGCGGCGCAGTATTTT	CASSLSGLAAQYF
.	TRBV20-1	few	TRBJ2-1	TGCAGTGCTAGTCCGTTAAGCTCCTACAATGAGCAGTTCTTC	CSASPLSSYNEQFF
.	TRBV5-4	few	TRBJ1-4	TGTGCCAGCAGCTTGGACGGGCCGGGGGGAAATGAAAAACTGTTTTTT	CASSLDGPGGNEKLFF
.	TRBV4-1	few	TRBJ1-1	TGCGCCAGCAGCTCACCCAGGGGTCTGAACACTGAAGCTTTCTTT	CASSSPRGLNTEAFF
TRBD1	TRBV7-2	.	TRBJ1-6	TGTGCCAGCAGCGTGCGGGACAGGGGAGTTGGAGAATCACCCCTCCACTTT	CASSVRDRGVGESPLHF
.	TRBV15	.	TRBJ2-1	TGTGCCACCAGCAGAGATAGCCAGGGTTTTAGTCAGTTCTTC	CATSRDSQGFSQFF
TRBD2	TRBV5-1	.	TRBJ2-1	TGCGCCAGCAGCTTTACTAGCGGGGGGTACAATGAGCAGTTCTTC	CASSFTSGGYNEQFF
.	TRBV9	.	TRBJ2-5	TGTGCCAGCAGCGTAGCAAGCCAAGAGACCCAGTACTTC	CASSVASQETQYF
TRBD2	TRBV5-1	.	TRBJ2-2	TGCGCCAGCAGCCGAAGCTCAACACTAGCGGGAGGGCCCGGGGAGCTGTTTTTT	CASSRSSTLAGGPGELFF
TRBD2	TRBV5-4	.	TRBJ2-3	TGTGCCAGCAGCGGCGGAGGGACTAGCGGGCGCACAGATACGCAGTATTTT	CASSGGGTSGRTDTQYF
.	TRBV24-1	few	TRBJ1-2	TGTGCCACCAGTGATTTCCGACAGATCTATGGCTACACCTTC	CATSDFRQIYGYTF
.	TRBV18	few	TRBJ1-2	TGTGCCAGCTCACCACGTATAGTCCAGTCGGGGATCTATGGCTACACCTTC	CASSPRIVQSGIYGYTF
TRBD1	TRBV5-5	few	TRBJ2-1	TGTGCCAGCAGCTTCGAGGACAGGTCCTGGAATGAGCAGTTCTTC	CASSFEDRSWNEQFF
TRBD2	TRBV4-1	.	TRBJ2-7	TGCGCCAGCAGCCAAGATCCGGGGGGAACCTACGAGCAGTACTTC	CASSQDPGGTYEQYF
.	TRBV12-5	.	TRBJ1-1	TGTGCTAGTGGCCTCGAGGAGAACACTGAAGCTTTCTTT	CASGLEENTEAFF
.	TRBV5-6	.	TRBJ1-1	TGTGCCAGCAGACGATGGAACACTGAAGCTTTCTTT	CASRRWNTEAFF
.	TRBV18	once	TRBJ1-3	TGTGCCAGCTCACCTATCGGGGGGATCATACAAAGCTCTGGAAACACCATATATTTT	CASSPIGGIIQSSGNTIYF
TRBD1	TRBV6-5	.	TRBJ1-2	TGTGCCAGCAGGGTCGAGGGGGCGAGGGGCTACACCTTC	CASRVEGARGYTF
TRBD1	TRBV7-9	few	TRBJ1-6	TGTGCCAGCAGCTCGGGACAGGGGTCTCTCTCACCCCTCCACTTT	CASSSGQGSLSPLHF
.	TRBV5-4	few	TRBJ2-7	TGTGCCAGCAGCTTGCAAGGGAAAACCTACGAGCAGTACTTC	CASSLQGKTYEQYF
.	TRBV4-1	once	TRBJ2-1	TGCGCCAGCAGCCCAGGGGAGAGGGATGAGCAGTTCTTC	CASSPGERDEQFF
.	TRBV29-1	.	TRBJ1-1	TGCAGCGTTGAAGATTACATGAACACTGAAGCTTTCTTT	CSVEDYMNTEAFF
.	TRBV6-5	.	TRBJ2-1	TGTGCCAGCAGTTACTCGAGGGGGTATGAGCAGTTCTTC	CASSYSRGYEQFF
.	TRBV19	.	TRBJ1-1	TGTGCCAGTAGTATTCAGGGAACTGAAGCTTTCTTT	CASSIQGTEAFF
.	TRBV21-1	.	TRBJ2-3	TGTGCCAGCAGCAAAAAAAATGGCTCGTTTGGCACAGATACGCAGTATTTT	CASSKKNGSFGTDTQYF
TRBD1	TRBV30	.	TRBJ2-7	TGTGCCTGGAGTGTAGGGACAGGGGATAAGCAGTACTTC	CAWSVGTGDKQYF
.	TRBV11-2	few	TRBJ1-3	TGTGCCAGCAGCTCCCCCTCCTCTGGAAACACCATATATTTT	CASSSPSSGNTIYF
TRBD1	TRBV6-5	.	TRBJ1-1	TGTGCCAGCAGGATGGACAGGACAAACACTGAAGCTTTCTTT	CASRMDRTNTEAFF
.	TRBV7-2	.	TRBJ2-5	TGTGCCAGCAGCTTTGACGGCCAAGAGACCCAGTACTTC	CASSFDGQETQYF
.	TRBV5-1	.	TRBJ2-5	TGCGCCAGCAGCTTCGACCAAGAGACCCAGTACTTC	CASSFDQETQYF
TRBD1	TRBV4-1	.	TRBJ2-4	TGCGCCAGCAGCCAAGGATCACAGGGGGCTTTTGGGAACATTCAGTACTTC	CASSQGSQGAFGNIQYF